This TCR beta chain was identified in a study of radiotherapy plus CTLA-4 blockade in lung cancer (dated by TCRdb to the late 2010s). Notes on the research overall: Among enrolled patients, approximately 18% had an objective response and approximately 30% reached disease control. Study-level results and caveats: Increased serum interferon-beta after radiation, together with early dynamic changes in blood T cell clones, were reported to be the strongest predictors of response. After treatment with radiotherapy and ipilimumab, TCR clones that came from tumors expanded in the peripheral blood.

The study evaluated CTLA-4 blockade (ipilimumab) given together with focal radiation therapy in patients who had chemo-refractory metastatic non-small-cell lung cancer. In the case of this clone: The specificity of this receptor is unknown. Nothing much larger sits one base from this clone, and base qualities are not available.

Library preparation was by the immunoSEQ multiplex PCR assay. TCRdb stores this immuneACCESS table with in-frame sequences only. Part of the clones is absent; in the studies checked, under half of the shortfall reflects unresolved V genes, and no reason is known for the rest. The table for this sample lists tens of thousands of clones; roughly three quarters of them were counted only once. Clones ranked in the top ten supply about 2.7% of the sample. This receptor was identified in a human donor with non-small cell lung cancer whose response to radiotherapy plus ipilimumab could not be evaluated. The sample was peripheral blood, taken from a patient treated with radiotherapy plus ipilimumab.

The CDR3 reads CASTFYNEQFF. The DNA reads TGTGCCAGCACTTTTTACAATGAGCAGTTCTTC. The chain couples TRBV7-2 to TRBJ2-1; no D gene call is confident. There are 11 amino acids in the CDR3, from cysteine to phenylalanine inclusive. Only the CDR3 part of the read is kept: 33 bases, read in frame from the first base. In the germline V gene, CDR1 corresponds to SGHTA and CDR2 to FQGNSA. Trimming removed 7 bases from V and 4 bases from J, leaving 5 bases between the germline ends.